Listed here are 29 T cell receptor beta chains from one sample, sequenced in a study of T cells after yellow fever vaccination. TCRdb reprocessed the 5' RACE reads via MiXCR and lists one record per CDR3 protein. The sample shows 96,000 or so distinct CDR3 sequences, around 9.8% of them seen only once. Specimen: CD8+ T cells not binding an NS4B(214-222) dextramer, sorted from PBMCs, collected roughly 14 days after the first yellow fever vaccination. These receptors came from a man younger than 35 who received the YFV17D yellow fever vaccine.

This clonotype was seen more than once but under ten times. The chain's CDR3 is CASSLVGQGVNEQFF. Written as DNA, the CDR3 is TGTGCCAGCAGCTTGGTTGGACAGGGGGTCAATGAGCAGTTCTTC. The chain has TRBV5-4 and TRBJ2-1, with 10 nucleotides matching TRBD1. J was trimmed by 6 bases and V by 0 bases; bases with no gene match: 3. This CDR3 comprises 15 residues. Germline V gene data show CDR1 as SGHNT and CDR2 as YYREEE (reference sequence). The whole variable domain, filled in from reference TRBV5-4 and TRBJ2-1, reads ETGVTQSPTHLIKTRGQQVTLRCSSQSGHNTVSWYQQALGQGPQFIFQYYREEENGRGNFPPRFSGLQFPNYSSELNVNALELDDSALYLCASSLVGQGVNEQFFGPGTRLTVL.

This clonotype was seen many times. The chain carries TRBV6-4 and TRBJ2-2, with 7 bases fitting TRBD2. Germline values: CDR1 MRHNA, CDR2 SNTAGT. This CDR3 has 14 amino acids. V shed 2 bases and J 3 bases; nucleotides not matched to a gene: 0. CDR3 in amino acids: CASSDSGDTGELFF. The CDR3, as DNA: TGTGCCAGCAGTGACAGCGGGGACACCGGGGAGCTGTTTTTT.

This clonotype appeared a few times. The chain joins TRBV4-1 to TRBJ2-1; D assignment may be TRBD1 or TRBD2 (6 bases each). The germline V gene has CDR1 MGHRA and CDR2 YSYEKL. Trimming cost V 2 bases and J 8 bases, with 7 bases left between them. This CDR3 is built from 12 residues. The CDR3 region is CASSQRGDEQFF. CDR3 nucleotides: TGCGCCAGCAGCCAAAGGGGGGATGAGCAGTTCTTC.

The chain is built from TRBV15 and TRBJ1-1; 8 positions match TRBD1. Trimming at V came to 6 bases and at J to 8 bases, leaving 8 bases not matched to a gene. CDR3 size: 13 residues. Germline-derived CDR1 and CDR2 are LNHNV and YYDKDF (reference sequence). The chain's CDR3 is CATSSDRASEAFF. Here the CDR3 DNA reads TGTGCCACCAGTTCGGACAGGGCATCAGAAGCTTTCTTT.

This clonotype was seen only a few times. The rearrangement links TRBV21-1 to TRBJ2-7; the table gives TRBD1 as D, unverified against the DNA. TRBV21-1 is a pseudogene locus. This CDR3 region has 14 residues. The CDR3 nucleotides read TGTGCCAGCAGCAACGATCCGGGCGTCTACGAGCAGTACGTC. Translated: CASSNDPGVYEQYV.

This clonotype appeared a few times. The chain couples TRBV7-2 to TRBJ2-1, with 13 bases that match TRBD2. The V gene's germline CDR1 is SGHTA and CDR2 FQGNSA. J was trimmed by 5 bases and V by 5 bases; bases with no gene match: 6. The CDR3 consists of 16 residues. CDR3 region: CASSLYGTSGNNEQFF. CDR3 nucleotide sequence: TGTGCCAGCAGCCTGTACGGGACTAGCGGGAACAATGAGCAGTTCTTC.

The sample holds a few counts of this clonotype. The rearrangement joins TRBV4-3 to TRBJ2-1, with D unclear. V dropped 1 base and J dropped 9 bases, with 10 bases sitting between them. CDR1 and CDR2 from the germline V gene are LGHNA and YSLEER. This CDR3 comprises 13 residues. CDR3 region: CASSQAPGIEQFF. The CDR3 bases are TGCGCCAGCAGCCAAGCCCCGGGTATTGAGCAGTTCTTC.

V gene TRBV12-3 or TRBV12-4 combines with J gene TRBJ1-1; D is undetermined. Trimming took 7 bases from V and 6 from J, leaving 9 bases between them. The CDR3 spans 11 residues. The CDR3, as DNA: TGTGCCAGCATTTTCGGGCCTGAAGCTTTCTTT. Translated, it gives CASIFGPEAFF.

This clonotype has a handful of counts. The chain is built from TRBV19 and TRBJ2-3; D is undetermined. CDR1 and CDR2 from the germline V gene are LNHDA and SQIVND (reference sequence). The CDR3 length is 13 residues. The ends were cut back, 2 bases at V and 0 bases at J, with 3 bases in the middle. The CDR3 region is CASSIQSTDTQYF. In DNA, the CDR3 is TGTGCCAGTAGTATACAGAGCACAGATACGCAGTATTTT.

The chain uses TRBV4-2 and TRBJ2-5, with 14 bases matching TRBD2. CDR3 length: 20 amino acids. Germline CDR1 LGHNA, CDR2 YNFKEQ. V was pared by 1 base and J by 0 bases, with 10 bases of the junction left unmatched. CDR3 sequence reads: CASSQGPGTSGGEYQETQYF. CDR3 in DNA: TGTGCCAGCAGCCAAGGACCCGGGACTAGCGGGGGAGAGTACCAAGAGACCCAGTACTTC.

This clonotype has just a few counts. The chain has TRBV12-3 or TRBV12-4 and TRBJ2-5, with 12 bases identical to TRBD2. Trimming cost V 4 bases and J 7 bases; bases outside gene matches: 7. This CDR3 is built from 15 residues. The CDR3 protein is CASSSSGGALATQYF. The CDR3 DNA is TGTGCCAGCAGTTCTAGCGGGGGGGCCTTGGCGACCCAGTACTTC.

This clonotype appeared many times. This chain uses TRBV5-1 with TRBJ1-4; no firm D call. The V gene lost 1 base and the J gene lost 8 bases, with 18 bases spanning the gap. The CDR3 contains 16 residues. Germline values: CDR1 SGHRS, CDR2 YFSETQ. CDR3 bases: TGCGCCAGCAGCTTGATTTCCGGCCCCGGGAGCGAAAAACTGTTTTTT. Translating gives CASSLISGPGSEKLFF.

A few counts support this clonotype. J is TRBJ1-1 and V is TRBV27; possibly TRBD1 for D (6 bases). Germline assignment: CDR1 MNHEY and CDR2 SMNVEV (reference sequence). The CDR3 covers 14 residues. V was cut by 0 bases and J by 1 base, with 6 bases left in between. The CDR3 spells CASSLSTGNTEAFF. CDR3 coding DNA: TGTGCCAGCAGTTTATCGACAGGGAACACTGAAGCTTTCTTT.

This clonotype has just a few counts. The chain couples TRBV6-5 to TRBJ1-1, with D hard to call. This CDR3 contains 15 residues. Germline V lookup: CDR1 MNHEY, CDR2 SVGAGI. V was shortened by 2 bases and J by 4 bases, with 14 bases between the two germline ends. The CDR3 DNA reads TGTGCCAGCAGTTACGAGATTCCCGGCGGCACTGAAGCTTTCTTT. This gives the protein CASSYEIPGGTEAFF.

As to this clonotype: The junction and the germline gene differ at one end; a read error may be behind it. This chain joins TRBV7-9 and TRBJ2-2; TRBD1 matches 8 bases. In germline, CDR1 is SEHNR, CDR2 FQNEAQ (reference sequence). CDR3 length equals 14 residues. CDR3 in DNA: TGTGCCAGCAGCACCCCGACAGGGGCCGGGGTGCTGTTTTTT. Translation gives CASSTPTGAGVLFF.

The rearrangement joins TRBV5-1 to TRBJ2-3; TRBD1 is a possible D gene (6 bases). CDR3 length equals 15 residues. The germline CDR1 and CDR2 sequences are SGHRS and YFSETQ. V lost 6 bases and J 2 bases, leaving 16 bases between the germline ends. This chain's CDR3 is CASILGQSITDTQYF. In DNA form, the CDR3 reads TGCGCCAGCATCCTCGGACAGAGCATCACAGATACGCAGTATTTT.

V is TRBV5-1 and J is TRBJ1-1; D is perhaps TRBD1 (6 bases). V lost 4 bases and J 1 base, leaving 11 bases between the germline ends. CDR3 length equals 14 residues. Germline values: CDR1 SGHRS, CDR2 YFSETQ. The DNA of the CDR3 is TGCGCCAGCAGCGCATACAGGGCGAACACTGAAGCTTTCTTT. Translated, it gives CASSAYRANTEAFF.

This clonotype was found many times. V gene TRBV11-2 combines with J gene TRBJ2-6; D might be TRBD1 or TRBD2, each matching 5 bases. Germline CDR1 is SGHAT and CDR2 is FQNNGV. The ends were cut back, 0 bases at V and 4 bases at J, with 10 bases in the middle. This CDR3 has 16 amino acids. Written as DNA, the CDR3 is TGTGCCAGCAGCTTAGATGAAGGGGACGGGGCCAACGTCCTGACTTTC. Translating it yields CASSLDEGDGANVLTF.

J is TRBJ2-7 and V is TRBV9, with a tentative D call TRBD1 (5 bases). V dropped 4 bases and J dropped 4 bases, with 18 bases sitting between them. The germline V gene encodes CDR1 SGDLS and CDR2 YYNGEE. CDR3 length: 15 amino acids. CDR3 coding DNA: TGTGCCAGCAGCCCAGGGCAGCTCCCCAGTTACGAGCAGTACTTC. This codes for CASSPGQLPSYEQYF.

This clonotype occurred a few times. The rearrangement joins TRBV5-4 to TRBJ2-3; 11 bases line up with TRBD2. The J segment lost 6 bases and the V segment lost 4 bases, leaving 13 bases of the junction unmatched. CDR1 and CDR2 (germline): SGHNT, YYREEE (reference sequence). The CDR3 has 17 residues. The CDR3 DNA follows: TGTGCCAGCAGCCACCTTCCACCTAGCGGGGGGTGGGATACGCAGTATTTT. Amino acids: CASSHLPPSGGWDTQYF.

This clonotype was picked up a small number of times. The rearrangement joins TRBV11-2 to TRBJ2-5, with 13 bases that match TRBD2. The CDR3 loop spans 19 amino acids. Per the germline V gene, CDR1 is SGHAT and CDR2 is FQNNGV. V gave up 5 bases and J gave up 2 bases; unmatched junction bases: 14. The CDR3 sequence: CASSPTRTSGGPPQETQYF. The CDR3 DNA follows: TGTGCCAGCAGCCCCACCCGGACTAGCGGGGGCCCCCCTCAAGAGACCCAGTACTTC. The full variable domain, rest sourced from reference TRBV11-2 and TRBJ2-5, is EAGVAQSPRYKIIEKRQSVAFWCNPISGHATLYWYQQILGQGPKLLIQFQNNGVVDDSQLPKDRFSAERLKGVDSTLKIQPAKLEDSAVYLCASSPTRTSGGPPQETQYFGPGTRLLVL.

Only a few counts were recorded for this clonotype. The J gene is TRBJ1-1, the V gene TRBV3-1, with D unresolved. V shed 3 bases and J shed 6 bases, with 11 bases lying between them. The CDR3 contains 13 residues. The germline V gene has CDR1 LGHDT and CDR2 YNNKEL (reference sequence). The DNA for the CDR3 is TGTGCCAGCAGCCAGGGGTTGAGCCCTGAAGCTTTCTTT. It encodes CASSQGLSPEAFF.

This clonotype was seen a handful of times. This chain joins TRBV3-1 and TRBJ1-4; 8 bases line up with TRBD1. The J segment lost 5 bases and the V segment lost 1 base, leaving 6 bases of the junction unmatched. This CDR3 contains 16 residues. In germline, CDR1 is LGHDT, CDR2 YNNKEL (reference sequence). CDR3: CASSQGATGANEKLFF. The CDR3 DNA reads TGTGCCAGCAGCCAAGGGGCGACAGGGGCGAATGAAAAACTGTTTTTT.

V gene TRBV9 combines with J gene TRBJ2-1; 7 bases agree with TRBD1. V lost 3 bases, J lost 7 bases, and 4 bases stayed unmatched. The CDR3 has 13 amino acids. CDR1 SGDLS and CDR2 YYNGEE come from the germline V gene. The CDR3: CASSAGTANEQFF. As DNA, the CDR3 is TGTGCCAGCAGCGCAGGGACAGCAAATGAGCAGTTCTTC.

This clonotype has a handful of counts. This sequence joins TRBV12-3 or TRBV12-4 and TRBJ2-1, with D unclear. This CDR3 region has 13 residues. V shed 6 bases and J shed 6 bases, with 12 bases lying between them. CDR3 DNA sequence: TGTGCCAGCAGCCCCGGGCCTGGCAATGAGCAGTTCTTC. It codes for CASSPGPGNEQFF.

This clonotype has a handful of counts. The gene calls are TRBV20-1 and TRBJ2-5; TRBD1 or TRBD2 may be the D gene (5 bases each). Germline-derived CDR1 and CDR2 are DFQATT and SNEGSKA (reference sequence). V lost 6 bases, J lost 1 base, and 18 bases lay in between. The length of the CDR3 is 15 residues. The CDR3 sequence: CSAGDGSRFQETQYF. In DNA form, the CDR3 reads TGCAGTGCGGGGGATGGCAGTAGATTCCAAGAGACCCAGTACTTC.

This clonotype was counted only a few times. The CDR3 is CASSQTAGTGIYGYTF. CDR3 DNA sequence: TGCGCCAGCAGCCAGACCGCCGGGACAGGGATCTATGGCTACACCTTC. This chain connects TRBV4-1 to TRBJ1-2; 9 nucleotides agree with TRBD1. The CDR3 covers 16 residues. In germline, CDR1 is MGHRA, CDR2 YSYEKL. With V trimmed by 3 bases and J by 4 bases, 9 bases remained unmatched.

This clonotype was counted a few times. The V call is TRBV20-1, the J call TRBJ1-2; 7 bases map to TRBD1. The ends lost 6 bases at V and 8 bases at J; junction bases unmatched: 15. This CDR3 is 14 amino acids long. Germline CDR1 DFQATT, CDR2 SNEGSKA (reference sequence). CDR3: CSARRLGGGNGYTF. In DNA form, the CDR3 reads TGCAGTGCCAGAAGGTTAGGGGGCGGAAACGGCTACACCTTC.

V usage is TRBV10-2 and J usage is TRBJ2-1, with D perhaps given as TRBD1 or TRBD2 (6 bases each). The CDR3 has 14 residues. The V end lost 2 bases, the J end lost 8 bases, and 13 bases lay between the germline ends. Germline V gene sequence: CDR1 WSHSY, CDR2 SAAADI. The CDR3 here is CASSEGGRLDEQFF. Written as DNA, the CDR3 is TGCGCCAGCAGTGAGGGGGGGCGGTTGGATGAGCAGTTCTTC.